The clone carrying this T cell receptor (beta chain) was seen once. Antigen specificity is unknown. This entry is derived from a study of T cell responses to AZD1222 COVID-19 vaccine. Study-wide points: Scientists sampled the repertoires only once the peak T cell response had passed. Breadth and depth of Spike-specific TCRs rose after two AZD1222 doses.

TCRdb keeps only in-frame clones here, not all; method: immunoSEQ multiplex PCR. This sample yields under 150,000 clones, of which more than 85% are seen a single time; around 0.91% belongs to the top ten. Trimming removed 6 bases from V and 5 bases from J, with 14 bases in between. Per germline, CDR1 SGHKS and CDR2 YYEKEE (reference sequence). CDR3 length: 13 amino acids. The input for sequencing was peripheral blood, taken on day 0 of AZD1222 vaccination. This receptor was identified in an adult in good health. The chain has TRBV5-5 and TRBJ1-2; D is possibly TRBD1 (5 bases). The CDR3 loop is CASNQQDLYGYTF. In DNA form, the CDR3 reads TGTGCCAGCAATCAACAGGACCTTTATGGCTACACCTTC.